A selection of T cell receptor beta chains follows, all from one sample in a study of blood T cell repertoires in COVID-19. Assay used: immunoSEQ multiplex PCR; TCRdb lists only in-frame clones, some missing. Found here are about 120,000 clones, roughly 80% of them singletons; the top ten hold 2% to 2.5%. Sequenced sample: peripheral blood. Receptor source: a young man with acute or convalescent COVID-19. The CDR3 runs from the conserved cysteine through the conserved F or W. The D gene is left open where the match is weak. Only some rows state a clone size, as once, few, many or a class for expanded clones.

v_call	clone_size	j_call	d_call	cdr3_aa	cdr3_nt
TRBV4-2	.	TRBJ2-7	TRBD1	CASSQAGTVLFHEQYF	TGTGCCAGCAGCCAAGCCGGGACAGTCCTTTTCCACGAGCAGTACTTC
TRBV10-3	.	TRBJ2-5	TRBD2	CAIRAGERETQYF	TGTGCCATCAGAGCGGGAGAGAGAGAGACCCAGTACTTC
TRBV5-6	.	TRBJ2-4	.	CASTLGRGENIQYF	TGTGCCAGCACCCTGGGGAGGGGGGAAAACATTCAGTACTTC
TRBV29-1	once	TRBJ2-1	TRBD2	CSVVLAVRNEQFF	TGCAGCGTTGTACTAGCGGTTCGCAATGAGCAGTTCTTC
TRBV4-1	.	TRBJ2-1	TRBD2	CASSPSTPSGGHDEQFF	TGCGCCAGCAGCCCCTCAACCCCTAGCGGGGGGCACGATGAGCAGTTCTTC
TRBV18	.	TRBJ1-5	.	CASSPAEYQPQHF	TGTGCCAGCTCCCCGGCGGAATATCAGCCCCAGCATTTT
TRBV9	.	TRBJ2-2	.	CASRNTGSGELFF	TGTGCCAGCAGAAATACAGGGTCCGGGGAGCTGTTTTTT
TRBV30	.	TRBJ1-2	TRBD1	CAWSVDDRDYGYTF	TGTGCCTGGAGTGTAGACGACAGGGACTATGGCTACACCTTC
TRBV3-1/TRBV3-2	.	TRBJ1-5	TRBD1	CASSQGTGGTQPQHF	TGTGCCAGCAGCCAAGGGACAGGGGGAACTCAGCCCCAGCATTTT
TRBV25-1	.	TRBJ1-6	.	CASSESPRSPLHF	TGTGCCAGCAGTGAATCTCCGCGGTCACCCCTCCACTTT
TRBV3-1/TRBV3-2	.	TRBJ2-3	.	CASSQDGTAGDADTQYF	TGTGCCAGCAGCCAAGACGGGACAGCGGGAGACGCAGATACGCAGTATTTT
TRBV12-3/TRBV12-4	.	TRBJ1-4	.	CASSSTLGGKLFF	TGTGCCAGCAGTTCCACCTTGGGGGGAAAACTGTTTTTT
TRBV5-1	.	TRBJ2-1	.	CASSLEAASYNEQFF	TGCGCCAGCAGCTTGGAGGCGGCCTCCTACAATGAGCAGTTCTTC
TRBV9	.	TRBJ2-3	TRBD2	CASSVELAGADTQYF	TGTGCCAGCAGCGTAGAACTAGCGGGTGCTGATACGCAGTATTTT
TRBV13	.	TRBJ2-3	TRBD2	CASSLLAGTSTDTQYF	TGTGCCAGCAGCTTACTAGCGGGGACTAGCACAGATACGCAGTATTTT
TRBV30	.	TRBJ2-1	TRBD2	CAWTPRELDEQFF	TGTGCCTGGACCCCGCGGGAGCTCGATGAGCAGTTCTTC
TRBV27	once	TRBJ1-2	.	CASTPRVGDYGYTF	TGTGCCAGCACCCCCAGGGTAGGGGACTATGGCTACACCTTC
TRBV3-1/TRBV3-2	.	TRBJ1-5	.	CASSPSGVRDSNQPQHF	TGTGCCAGCAGCCCCTCCGGGGTCCGAGATAGCAATCAGCCCCAGCATTTT
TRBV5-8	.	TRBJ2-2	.	CANSRLARSTGELFF	TGTGCCAACAGCCGTCTAGCCAGAAGCACCGGGGAGCTGTTTTTT
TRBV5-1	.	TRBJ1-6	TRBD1	CASSLERTGDSPLHF	TGCGCCAGCAGCTTGGAAAGGACAGGGGACTCACCCCTCCACTTT
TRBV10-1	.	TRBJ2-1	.	CASSAGTPWNEQFF	TGCGCCAGCAGCGCCGGGACACCATGGAATGAGCAGTTCTTC
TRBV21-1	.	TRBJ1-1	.	CASSKDEGGTEAFF	TGTGCCAGCAGCAAAGATGAAGGAGGGACTGAAGCTTTCTTT
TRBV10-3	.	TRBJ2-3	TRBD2	CAISDPRGGTDTQYF	TGTGCCATCAGTGACCCCCGGGGGGGCACAGATACGCAGTATTTT
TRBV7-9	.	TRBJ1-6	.	CASSLNTDNSPLHF	TGTGCCAGCAGCTTGAATACGGATAATTCACCCCTCCACTTT
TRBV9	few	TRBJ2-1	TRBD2	CASSVRGTSGGRSYNEQFF	TGTGCCAGCAGCGTACGGGGGACTAGCGGGGGCCGCTCCTACAATGAGCAGTTCTTC
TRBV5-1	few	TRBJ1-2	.	CASSPSARTLSINYGYTF	TGCGCCAGCAGCCCATCCGCCAGGACACTCTCAATCAACTATGGCTACACCTTC
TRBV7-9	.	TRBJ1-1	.	CASSFGLGDTEAFF	TGTGCCAGCAGCTTCGGACTCGGGGACACTGAAGCTTTCTTT
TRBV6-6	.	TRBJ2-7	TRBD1	CASSYGRDRAAQQYF	TGTGCCAGCAGTTACGGGAGGGACAGGGCCGCCCAGCAGTACTTC
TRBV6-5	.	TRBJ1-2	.	CASNKRGYGYGYTF	TGTGCCAGCAACAAACGGGGGTACGGCTATGGCTACACCTTC
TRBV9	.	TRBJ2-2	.	CASSVTSTTGELFF	TGTGCCAGCAGCGTTACTAGCACCACCGGGGAGCTGTTTTTT
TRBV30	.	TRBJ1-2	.	CAWSPGGYGYTF	TGTGCCTGGAGTCCGGGGGGCTATGGCTACACCTTC
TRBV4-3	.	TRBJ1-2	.	CASSQGSRIGGLPPYGYTF	TGCGCCAGCAGCCAAGGGAGTAGGATAGGAGGGCTTCCACCCTATGGCTACACCTTC
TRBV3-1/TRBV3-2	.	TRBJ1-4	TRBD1	CASSPGTGAVEKLFF	TGTGCCAGCAGCCCCGGGACAGGGGCGGTTGAAAAACTGTTTTTT
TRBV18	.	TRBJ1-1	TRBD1	CASSPPTGWYTEAFF	TGTGCCAGCTCACCACCGACAGGGTGGTACACTGAAGCTTTCTTT
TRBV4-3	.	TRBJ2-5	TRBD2	CASSQVAGRGGAETQYF	TGCGCCAGCAGCCAAGTGGCTGGCCGCGGGGGGGCTGAGACCCAGTACTTC
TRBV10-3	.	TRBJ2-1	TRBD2	CAIRTSGLEQFF	TGTGCCATTAGGACTAGCGGGCTGGAGCAGTTCTTC
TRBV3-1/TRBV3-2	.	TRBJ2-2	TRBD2	CASSQSGRWTGELFF	TGTGCCAGCAGCCAAAGCGGGAGGTGGACCGGGGAGCTGTTTTTT
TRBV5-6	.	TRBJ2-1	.	CASSFGGDNEQFF	TGTGCCAGCAGCTTTGGAGGGGACAATGAGCAGTTCTTC
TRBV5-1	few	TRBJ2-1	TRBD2	CASSPRTSGSYNEQFF	TGCGCCAGCAGCCCTAGGACTAGCGGGTCCTACAATGAGCAGTTCTTC
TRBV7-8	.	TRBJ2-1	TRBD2	CASSRGTSGTSYNEQFF	TGTGCCAGCAGCCGAGGGACTAGCGGGACGTCCTACAATGAGCAGTTCTTC
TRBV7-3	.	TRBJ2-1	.	CASSLRASFNEQFF	TGTGCCAGCAGCTTAAGGGCTAGCTTCAATGAGCAGTTCTTC
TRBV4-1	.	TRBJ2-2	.	CASSQEGGWELFF	TGCGCCAGCAGCCAAGAGGGGGGTTGGGAGCTGTTTTTT
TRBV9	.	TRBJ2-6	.	CASSFATTLTRGRSGANVLTF	TGTGCCAGCAGCTTCGCGACGACCCTGACTAGGGGGCGATCGGGGGCCAACGTCCTGACTTTC
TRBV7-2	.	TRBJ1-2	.	CASSFHREGSYGYTF	TGTGCCAGCAGCTTTCACAGGGAAGGATCCTATGGCTACACCTTC
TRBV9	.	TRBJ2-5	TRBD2	CASSSGTSGGAVETQYF	TGTGCCAGCAGCTCCGGGACTAGCGGGGGGGCCGTAGAGACCCAGTACTTC
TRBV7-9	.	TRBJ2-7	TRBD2	CASSSWTSGGPYPPEQYF	TGTGCCAGCAGCTCCTGGACTAGCGGGGGGCCCTATCCCCCCGAGCAGTACTTC
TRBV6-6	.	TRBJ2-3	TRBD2	CASSFGLATDTQYF	TGTGCCAGCAGTTTCGGACTAGCCACAGATACGCAGTATTTT
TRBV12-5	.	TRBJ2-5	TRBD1	CASGLGTEETQYF	TGTGCTAGTGGTCTCGGGACAGAAGAGACCCAGTACTTC
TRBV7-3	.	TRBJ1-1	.	CASSLSGENTEAFF	TGTGCCAGCAGCTTATCGGGGGAAAACACTGAAGCTTTCTTT
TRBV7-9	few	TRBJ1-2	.	CASSLTGHGYTF	TGTGCCAGCAGCTTAACAGGTCATGGCTACACCTTC
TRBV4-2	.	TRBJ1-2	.	CASSQNFAGNYGYTF	TGTGCCAGCAGCCAAAATTTCGCGGGGAACTATGGCTACACCTTC
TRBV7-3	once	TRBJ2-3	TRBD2	CASSLSGGMYTDTQYF	TGTGCCAGCAGCCTGTCCGGGGGGATGTACACAGATACGCAGTATTTT
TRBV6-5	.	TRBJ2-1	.	CASSNRRTYNEQFF	TGTGCCAGCAGTAACCGGAGAACCTACAATGAGCAGTTCTTC
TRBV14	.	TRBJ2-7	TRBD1	CASSQASDRNYEQYF	TGTGCCAGCAGCCAAGCCTCGGACAGGAACTACGAGCAGTACTTC